Listed below are T cell receptor beta chains from one sample, sequenced in a study of blood T cell repertoires in COVID-19. Produced via immunoSEQ multiplex PCR; TCRdb's table is partial and in-frame only. The table has a few hundred thousand clones, 80% to 90% seen once. What was sequenced was PBMCs or T cells enriched from blood (not recorded which). Source of these receptors: a man aged 40-55 years in a cohort exposed to, infected with or recovered from COVID-19 (not recorded which). The CDR3 runs from the conserved cysteine through the conserved F or W. Fields, in order: V gene, D gene, J gene, clone size, CDR3 protein, CDR3 DNA. D genes are given only for firm matches. Not every row has a clone size; where given, it reads once, few, many or a size class.

v_call: TRBV28
d_call: TRBD2
j_call: TRBJ2-3
clone_size: .
cdr3_aa: CASSTGTSGRAGKIDTQYF
cdr3_nt: TGTGCCAGCAGCACAGGGACTAGCGGGAGGGCCGGTAAGATAGATACGCAGTATTTT

v_call: TRBV6-6
d_call: TRBD2
j_call: TRBJ2-3
clone_size: .
cdr3_aa: CASMGREQGDTQYF
cdr3_nt: TGTGCCAGCATGGGGAGGGAGCAGGGAGATACGCAGTATTTT

v_call: TRBV19
d_call: .
j_call: TRBJ2-2
clone_size: .
cdr3_aa: CASSNAGTGELFF
cdr3_nt: TGTGCCAGTAGTAACGCGGGGACCGGGGAGCTGTTTTTT

v_call: TRBV10-3
d_call: TRBD2
j_call: TRBJ2-7
clone_size: .
cdr3_aa: CAISDKTSGRSEQYF
cdr3_nt: TGTGCCATCAGTGATAAAACTAGCGGGAGATCCGAGCAGTACTTC

v_call: TRBV18
d_call: TRBD2
j_call: TRBJ2-7
clone_size: once
cdr3_aa: CASSQTSGSYEQYF
cdr3_nt: TGTGCCAGCTCACAGACTAGCGGATCCTACGAGCAGTACTTC

v_call: TRBV27
d_call: TRBD2
j_call: TRBJ2-7
clone_size: .
cdr3_aa: CASSFGVAGASGSYEQYF
cdr3_nt: TGTGCCAGCAGTTTCGGGGTCGCAGGAGCTAGCGGGAGTTACGAGCAGTACTTC

v_call: TRBV3-1/TRBV3-2
d_call: .
j_call: TRBJ1-1
clone_size: .
cdr3_aa: CASSPTGMNTEAFF
cdr3_nt: TGTGCCAGCAGCCCGACGGGAATGAACACTGAAGCTTTCTTT

v_call: TRBV5-4
d_call: .
j_call: TRBJ2-2
clone_size: once
cdr3_aa: CASSGSQGTAGELFF
cdr3_nt: TGTGCCAGCAGCGGCTCTCAGGGTACCGCCGGGGAGCTGTTTTTT

v_call: TRBV30
d_call: .
j_call: TRBJ2-4
clone_size: .
cdr3_aa: CAWSQGSLAKNIQYF
cdr3_nt: TGTGCCTGGAGTCAGGGATCTCTAGCCAAAAACATTCAGTACTTC

v_call: TRBV4-1
d_call: TRBD2
j_call: TRBJ2-3
clone_size: .
cdr3_aa: CASSQIPTSGRGADTQYF
cdr3_nt: TGCGCCAGCAGCCAAATCCCGACTAGCGGGAGAGGGGCAGATACGCAGTATTTT

v_call: TRBV11-2
d_call: .
j_call: TRBJ2-3
clone_size: .
cdr3_aa: CASSLAGDGLDTQYF
cdr3_nt: TGTGCCAGCAGCTTAGCGGGAGACGGATTAGATACGCAGTATTTT

v_call: TRBV5-1
d_call: TRBD1
j_call: TRBJ1-1
clone_size: .
cdr3_aa: CASSPGQGMFEAFF
cdr3_nt: TGCGCCAGCAGCCCGGGACAGGGGATGTTTGAAGCTTTCTTT

v_call: TRBV30
d_call: .
j_call: TRBJ1-6
clone_size: once
cdr3_aa: CAWGGLDSPLHF
cdr3_nt: TGTGCCTGGGGGGGCCTTGATTCACCCCTCCACTTT

v_call: TRBV4-1
d_call: TRBD1
j_call: TRBJ1-5
clone_size: .
cdr3_aa: CASSQEGYRGRLSQPQHF
cdr3_nt: TGCGCCAGCAGCCAAGAGGGCTACAGGGGTCGTCTAAGTCAGCCCCAGCATTTT

v_call: TRBV5-1
d_call: TRBD2
j_call: TRBJ2-1
clone_size: .
cdr3_aa: CASSSLRGVDGEQFF
cdr3_nt: TGCGCCAGCAGCTCGCTCCGGGGGGTAGATGGTGAGCAGTTCTTC

v_call: TRBV7-9
d_call: TRBD2
j_call: TRBJ2-3
clone_size: .
cdr3_aa: CASSRTSGSTDTQYF
cdr3_nt: TGTGCCAGCAGTCGGACTAGCGGGAGCACAGATACGCAGTATTTT

v_call: TRBV28
d_call: .
j_call: TRBJ2-7
clone_size: once
cdr3_aa: CASSLIQGFHEQYF
cdr3_nt: TGTGCCAGCAGTTTGATCCAGGGTTTCCACGAGCAGTACTTC

v_call: TRBV28
d_call: TRBD1
j_call: TRBJ1-1
clone_size: .
cdr3_aa: CASRAGGGEWLF
cdr3_nt: TGTGCCAGCAGGGCAGGGGGCGGGGAGTGGCTCTTT

v_call: TRBV28
d_call: .
j_call: TRBJ1-5
clone_size: .
cdr3_aa: CASSQYQGFGNQPQHF
cdr3_nt: TGTGCCAGCAGTCAATACCAGGGGTTCGGCAATCAGCCCCAGCATTTT

v_call: TRBV18
d_call: TRBD2
j_call: TRBJ2-2
clone_size: .
cdr3_aa: CASSSGIIGELFF
cdr3_nt: TGTGCCAGCTCTAGCGGGATTATCGGGGAGCTGTTTTTT

v_call: TRBV27
d_call: .
j_call: TRBJ2-3
clone_size: .
cdr3_aa: CASSRFGQSTDTQYF
cdr3_nt: TGTGCCAGCAGCAGATTCGGACAGTCGACAGATACGCAGTATTTT

v_call: TRBV30
d_call: .
j_call: TRBJ2-2
clone_size: once
cdr3_aa: CAWSGANTGELFF
cdr3_nt: TGTGCCTGGTCGGGAGCGAACACCGGGGAGCTGTTTTTT

v_call: TRBV25-1
d_call: .
j_call: TRBJ1-6
clone_size: .
cdr3_aa: CASSESGTGNSPLHF
cdr3_nt: TGTGCCAGCAGTGAATCGGGAACAGGGAATTCACCCCTCCACTTT

v_call: TRBV3-1/TRBV3-2
d_call: .
j_call: TRBJ2-5
clone_size: .
cdr3_aa: CASSQEPRETQYF
cdr3_nt: TGTGCCAGCAGCCAAGAACCACGGGAGACCCAGTACTTC

v_call: TRBV21-1
d_call: .
j_call: TRBJ2-7
clone_size: .
cdr3_aa: CASSKGGGGYEQYF
cdr3_nt: TGTGCCAGCAGCAAAGGGGGAGGAGGCTACGAGCAGTACTTC